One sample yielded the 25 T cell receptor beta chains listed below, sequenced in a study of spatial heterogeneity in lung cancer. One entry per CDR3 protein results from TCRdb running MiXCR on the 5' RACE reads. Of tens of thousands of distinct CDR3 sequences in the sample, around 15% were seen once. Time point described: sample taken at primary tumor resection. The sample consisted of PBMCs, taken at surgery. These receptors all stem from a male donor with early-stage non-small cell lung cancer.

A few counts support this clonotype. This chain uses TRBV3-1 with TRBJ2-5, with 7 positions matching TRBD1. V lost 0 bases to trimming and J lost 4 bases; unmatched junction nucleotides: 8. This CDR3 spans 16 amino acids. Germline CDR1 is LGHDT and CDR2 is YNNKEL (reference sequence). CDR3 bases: TGTGCCAGCAGCCAAGATTTGGCAGGGGGAAGAGAGACCCAGTACTTC. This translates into CASSQDLAGGRETQYF.

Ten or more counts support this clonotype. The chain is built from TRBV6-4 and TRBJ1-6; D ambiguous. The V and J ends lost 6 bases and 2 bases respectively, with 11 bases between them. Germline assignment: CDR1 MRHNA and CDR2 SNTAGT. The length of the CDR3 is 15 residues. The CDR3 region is CASSPRGAYNSPLHF. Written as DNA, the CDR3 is TGTGCCAGCAGCCCCCGAGGTGCCTATAATTCACCCCTCCACTTT.

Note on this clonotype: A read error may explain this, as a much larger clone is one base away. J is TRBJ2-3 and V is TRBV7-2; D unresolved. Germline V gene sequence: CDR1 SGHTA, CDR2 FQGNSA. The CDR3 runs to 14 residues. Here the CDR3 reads CAGSLNLLTDTQYF. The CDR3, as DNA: TGTGCCGGCAGCTTAAACCTTCTCACAGATACGCAGTATTTT.

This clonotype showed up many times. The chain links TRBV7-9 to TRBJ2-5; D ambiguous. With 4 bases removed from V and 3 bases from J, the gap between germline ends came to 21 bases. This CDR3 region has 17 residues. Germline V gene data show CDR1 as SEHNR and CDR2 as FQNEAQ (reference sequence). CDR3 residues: CASSSSFSGVPEETQYF. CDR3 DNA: TGTGCCAGCAGCTCTTCCTTCTCCGGCGTCCCTGAAGAGACCCAGTACTTC.

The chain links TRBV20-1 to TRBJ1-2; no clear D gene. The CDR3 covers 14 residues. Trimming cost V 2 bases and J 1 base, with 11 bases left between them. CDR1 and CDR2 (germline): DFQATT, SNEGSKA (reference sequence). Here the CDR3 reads CSARSRTLNYGYTF. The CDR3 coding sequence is TGCAGTGCTAGATCCCGGACCCTTAACTATGGCTACACCTTC.

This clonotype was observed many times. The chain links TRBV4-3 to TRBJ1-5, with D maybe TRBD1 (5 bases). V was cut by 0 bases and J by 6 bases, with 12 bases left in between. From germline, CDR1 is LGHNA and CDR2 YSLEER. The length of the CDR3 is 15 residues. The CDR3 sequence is CASSQDAGTGQPQHF. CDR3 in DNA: TGCGCCAGCAGCCAAGATGCAGGGACGGGTCAGCCCCAGCATTTT.

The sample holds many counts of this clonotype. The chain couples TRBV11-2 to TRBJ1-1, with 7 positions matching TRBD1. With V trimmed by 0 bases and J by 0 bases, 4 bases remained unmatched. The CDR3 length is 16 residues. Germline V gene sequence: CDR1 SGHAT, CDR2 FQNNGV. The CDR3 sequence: CASSLDVGTVNTEAFF. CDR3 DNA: TGTGCCAGCAGCTTAGATGTCGGGACAGTGAACACTGAAGCTTTCTTT.

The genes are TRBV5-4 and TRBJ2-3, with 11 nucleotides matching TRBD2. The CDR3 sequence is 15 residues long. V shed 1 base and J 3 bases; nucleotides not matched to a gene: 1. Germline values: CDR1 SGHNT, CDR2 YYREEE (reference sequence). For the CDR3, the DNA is TGTGCCAGCAGCTTGAGACTAGCGGGAACAGATACGCAGTATTTT. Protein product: CASSLRLAGTDTQYF.

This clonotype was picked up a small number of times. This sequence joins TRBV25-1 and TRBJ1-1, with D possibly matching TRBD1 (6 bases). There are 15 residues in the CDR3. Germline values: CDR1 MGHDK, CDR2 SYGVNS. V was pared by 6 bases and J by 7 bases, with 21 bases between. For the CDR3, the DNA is TGTGCCAGCAGCGAAGTGGGCAGGGGAAAGGATGAAGCTTTCTTT. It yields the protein CASSEVGRGKDEAFF.

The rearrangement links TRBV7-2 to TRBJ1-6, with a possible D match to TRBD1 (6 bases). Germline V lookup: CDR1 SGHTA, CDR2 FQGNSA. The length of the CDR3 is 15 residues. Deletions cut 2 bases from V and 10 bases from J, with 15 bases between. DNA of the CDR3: TGTGCCAGCAGCTTAAGGACAGCGACCGGGTCACCCCTCCACTTT. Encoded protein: CASSLRTATGSPLHF.

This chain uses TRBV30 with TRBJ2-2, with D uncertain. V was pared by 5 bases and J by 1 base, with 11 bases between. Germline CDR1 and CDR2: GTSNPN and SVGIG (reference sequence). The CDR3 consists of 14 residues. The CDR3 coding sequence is TGTGCCTGGGCGGAAAGGTTGAACACCGGGGAGCTGTTTTTT. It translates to CAWAERLNTGELFF.

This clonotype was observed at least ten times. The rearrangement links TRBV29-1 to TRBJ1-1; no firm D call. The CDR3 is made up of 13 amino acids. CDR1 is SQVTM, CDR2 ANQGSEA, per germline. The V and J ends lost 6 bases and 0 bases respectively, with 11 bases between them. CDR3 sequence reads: CSVFNFMNTEAFF. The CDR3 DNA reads TGCAGCGTCTTTAATTTCATGAACACTGAAGCTTTCTTT. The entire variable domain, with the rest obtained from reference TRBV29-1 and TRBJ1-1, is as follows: SAVISQKPSRDICQRGTSLTIQCQVDSQVTMMFWYRQQPGQSLTLIATANQGSEATYESGFVIDKFPISRPNLTFSTLTVSNMSPEDSSIYLCSVFNFMNTEAFFGQGTRLTVV.

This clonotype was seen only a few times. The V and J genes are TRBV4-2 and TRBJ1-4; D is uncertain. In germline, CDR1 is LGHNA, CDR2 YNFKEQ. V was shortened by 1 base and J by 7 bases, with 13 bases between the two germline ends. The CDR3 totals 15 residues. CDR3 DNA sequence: TGTGCCAGCAGCCAAGTTGGAACACGGGGTGAAAAACTGTTTTTT. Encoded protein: CASSQVGTRGEKLFF.

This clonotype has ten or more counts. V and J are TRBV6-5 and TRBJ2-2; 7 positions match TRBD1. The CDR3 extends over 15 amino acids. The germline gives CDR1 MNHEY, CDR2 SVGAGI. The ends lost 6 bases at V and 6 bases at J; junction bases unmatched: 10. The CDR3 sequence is CASRHRGIPAGELFF. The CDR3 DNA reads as TGTGCCAGCAGACACAGGGGAATACCCGCCGGGGAGCTGTTTTTT.

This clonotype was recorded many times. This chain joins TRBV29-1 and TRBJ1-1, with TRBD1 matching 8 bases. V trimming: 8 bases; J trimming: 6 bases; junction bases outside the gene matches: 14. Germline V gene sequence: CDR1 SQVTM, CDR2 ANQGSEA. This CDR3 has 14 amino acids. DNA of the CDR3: TGCAGCACAGGACAGGGAACTTCTTTGTCTGAAGCTTTCTTT. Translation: CSTGQGTSLSEAFF.

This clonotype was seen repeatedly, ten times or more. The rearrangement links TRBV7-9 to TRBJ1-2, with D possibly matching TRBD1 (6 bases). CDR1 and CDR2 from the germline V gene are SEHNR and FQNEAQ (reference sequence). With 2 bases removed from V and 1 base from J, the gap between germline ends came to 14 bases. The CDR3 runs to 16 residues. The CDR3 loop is CASSLFRGRGNYGYTF. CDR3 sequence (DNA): TGTGCCAGCAGCTTATTCAGGGGAAGGGGTAACTATGGCTACACCTTC.

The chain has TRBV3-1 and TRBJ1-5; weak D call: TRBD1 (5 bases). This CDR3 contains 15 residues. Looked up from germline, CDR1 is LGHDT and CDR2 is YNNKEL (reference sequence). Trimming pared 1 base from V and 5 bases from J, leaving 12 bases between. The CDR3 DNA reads TGTGCCAGCAGCCAAGGGACCGGGGGTGATCAGCCCCAGCATTTT. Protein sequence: CASSQGTGGDQPQHF.

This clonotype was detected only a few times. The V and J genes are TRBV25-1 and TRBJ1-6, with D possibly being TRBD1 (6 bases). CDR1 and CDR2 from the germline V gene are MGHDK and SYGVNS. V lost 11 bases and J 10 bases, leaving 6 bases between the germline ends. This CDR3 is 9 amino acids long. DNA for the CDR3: TGTGCCGGGGGCTCACCCCTCCACTTT. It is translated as CAGGSPLHF.

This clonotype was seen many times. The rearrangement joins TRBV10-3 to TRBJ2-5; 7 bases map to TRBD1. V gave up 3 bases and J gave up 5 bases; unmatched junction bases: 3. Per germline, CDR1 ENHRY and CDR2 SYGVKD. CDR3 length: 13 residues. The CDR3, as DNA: TGTGCCATCAGTGAACTCAGGGGGGAGACCCAGTACTTC. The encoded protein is CAISELRGETQYF.

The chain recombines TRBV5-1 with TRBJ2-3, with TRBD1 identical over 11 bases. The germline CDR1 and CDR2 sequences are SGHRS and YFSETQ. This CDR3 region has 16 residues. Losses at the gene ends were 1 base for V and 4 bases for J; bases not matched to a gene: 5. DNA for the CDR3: TGCGCCAGCAGCTTGTATGGACAGGGGGCGGCAGATACGCAGTATTTT. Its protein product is CASSLYGQGAADTQYF.

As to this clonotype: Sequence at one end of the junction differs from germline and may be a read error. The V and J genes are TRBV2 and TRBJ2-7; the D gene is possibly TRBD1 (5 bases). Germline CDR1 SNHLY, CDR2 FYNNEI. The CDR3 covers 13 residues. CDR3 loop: CVSSPSQGREQYF. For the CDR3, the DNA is TGTGTCAGCAGTCCCTCCCAGGGTAGGGAGCAGTACTTC.

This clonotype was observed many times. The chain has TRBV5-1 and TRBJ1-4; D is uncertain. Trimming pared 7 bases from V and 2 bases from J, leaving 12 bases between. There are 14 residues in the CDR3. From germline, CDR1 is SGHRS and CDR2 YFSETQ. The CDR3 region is CASSEPSTNEKLFF. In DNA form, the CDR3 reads TGCGCCAGCTCTGAACCGTCCACTAATGAAAAACTGTTTTTT.

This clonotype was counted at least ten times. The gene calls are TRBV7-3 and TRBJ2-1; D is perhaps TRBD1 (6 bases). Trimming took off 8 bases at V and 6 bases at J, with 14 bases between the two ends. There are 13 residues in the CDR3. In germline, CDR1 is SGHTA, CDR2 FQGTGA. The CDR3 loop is CASGKGEFNEQFF. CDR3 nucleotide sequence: TGTGCCAGCGGAAAGGGGGAGTTCAATGAGCAGTTCTTC.

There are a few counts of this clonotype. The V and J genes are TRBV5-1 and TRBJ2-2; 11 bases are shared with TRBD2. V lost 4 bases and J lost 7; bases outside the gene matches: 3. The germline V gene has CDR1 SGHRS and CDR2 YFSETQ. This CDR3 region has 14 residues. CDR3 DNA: TGCGCCAGCAGCCTGGGACTAGCGGTCGGGGAGCTGTTTTTT. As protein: CASSLGLAVGELFF.

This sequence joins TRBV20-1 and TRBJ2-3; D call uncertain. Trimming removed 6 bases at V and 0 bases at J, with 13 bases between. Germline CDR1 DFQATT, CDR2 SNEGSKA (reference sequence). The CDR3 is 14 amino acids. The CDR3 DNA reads TGCAGTGCCGGAAGCGAATTTAGCACAGATACGCAGTATTTT. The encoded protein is CSAGSEFSTDTQYF.